The next 22 T cell receptor beta chains were all read from a single sample in a study of OX40 agonist ivuxolimab in advanced cancers. Profiled with immunoSEQ multiplex PCR; TCRdb holds only in-frame clones, not every one. The sample includes roughly 26,000 clones, about four fifths of them seen just once. The input for sequencing was CD4+ or CD8+ T cells sorted from blood, taken in a trial of the OX40 agonist ivuxolimab. Receptors originate from an adult with an advanced solid tumor such as melanoma, head and neck, liver or kidney cancer.

The chain employs TRBV7-9 and TRBJ2-5, with TRBD1 as a possible D gene (6 bases). CDR1 is SEHNR, CDR2 FQNEAQ, per germline (reference sequence). Between the trimmed V and J ends, which lost 4 bases and 5 bases, there was a span of 14 bases. The CDR3 sequence is 14 residues long. CDR3 bases: TGTGCCAGCAGCTCCTTACAGGGCGGGGAGACCCAGTACTTC. It encodes CASSSLQGGETQYF.

Comment on this clone: A far larger clone differs by one base, so this is likely a read error. The chain employs TRBV13 and TRBJ2-7; D not certain. V was pared by 3 bases and J by 2 bases, with 11 bases between. Germline lookup yields CDR1 PRHDT and CDR2 FYEKMQ (reference sequence). CDR3 length equals 14 residues. CDR3 sequence reads: CASSLPTPPYEQYF. The CDR3, as DNA: TGTGCCAGCAGCTTGCCAACACCCCCCTACGAGCAGTACTTC. Full variable domain (missing parts from reference TRBV13 and TRBJ2-7): AAGVIQSPRHLIKEKRETATLKCYPIPRHDTVYWYQQGPGQDPQFLISFYEKMQSDKGSIPDRFSAQQFSDYHSELNMSSLELGDSALYFCASSLPTPPYEQYFGPGTRLTVT.

This rearrangement joins TRBV7-9 to TRBJ2-7; TRBD1 matches 7 bases. Germline values: CDR1 SEHNR, CDR2 FQNEAQ (reference sequence). The CDR3 has 19 amino acids. After removal of 7 bases from V and 7 bases from J, the junction contained 28 bases not matched to a gene. The CDR3 nucleotides read TGTGCCAGCACCACAATCGTATATTCCCTTGGGGGACAGCCGGGGGAGCAGTACTTC. Protein product: CASTTIVYSLGGQPGEQYF.

V usage is TRBV30 and J usage is TRBJ1-1; D is unclear. Germline V gene data show CDR1 as GTSNPN and CDR2 as SVGIG (reference sequence). The length of the CDR3 is 14 residues. Trimming left V 0 bases short and J 5 bases short, with 13 bases between. In nucleotides, the CDR3 is TGTGCCTGGAGTGTACCCGAGGTGCGGACTGAAGCTTTCTTT. This sequence encodes CAWSVPEVRTEAFF.

The genes are TRBV7-9 and TRBJ2-5, with 11 bases fitting TRBD2. Germline-derived CDR1 and CDR2 are SEHNR and FQNEAQ (reference sequence). J gave up 1 base and V 6 bases, and 7 bases lay outside the gene matches. The CDR3 has 16 residues. The CDR3 spells CASSPGTSGPQETQYF. The CDR3 bases are TGTGCCAGCAGTCCAGGGACTAGCGGACCCCAAGAGACCCAGTACTTC.

This sequence joins TRBV4-1 and TRBJ1-3, with D perhaps matching TRBD1 (5 bases). The CDR3 is made up of 15 amino acids. The V end lost 8 bases, the J end lost 0 bases, and 14 bases lay between the germline ends. Germline V gives CDR1 MGHRA, CDR2 YSYEKL. CDR3 sequence reads: CASSQPGPSGNTIYF. The CDR3 DNA is TGCGCCAGCTCACAACCGGGACCCTCTGGAAACACCATATATTTT.

The chain has TRBV19 and TRBJ2-4; either TRBD1 or TRBD2 may fit D (5 bases each). The CDR3 loop spans 19 amino acids. V was cut by 5 bases and J by 0 bases, with 23 bases left in between. Germline CDR1 and CDR2: LNHDA and SQIVND (reference sequence). CDR3 coding DNA: TGTGCCAGTAGTCCTAACGCAGGGATGGGGAGCCTAGCCAAAAACATTCAGTACTTC. Amino acids: CASSPNAGMGSLAKNIQYF.

The chain links TRBV27 to TRBJ1-5; TRBD1 aligns across 7 bases. Germline V CDR1 and CDR2: MNHEY, SMNVEV (reference sequence). J was trimmed by 8 bases and V by 3 bases; bases with no gene match: 7. The CDR3 has 14 amino acids. CDR3 in DNA: TGTGCCAGCAGTTTGGCCAGGGGGAGTGAGCCCCAGCATTTT. It translates to CASSLARGSEPQHF.

The chain couples TRBV5-6 to TRBJ2-7, with a weak D call TRBD1 (6 bases). The germline gives CDR1 SGHDT, CDR2 YYEEEE. The germline V and J ends were trimmed by 4 bases and 5 bases, with 13 bases remaining between them. The CDR3 loop spans 13 amino acids. CDR3: CASSQVGADEQYF. The CDR3 DNA reads as TGTGCCAGCAGCCAAGTGGGGGCCGACGAGCAGTACTTC.

V gene TRBV5-1 combines with J gene TRBJ2-7; D not certain. Deletions cut 1 base from V and 1 base from J, with 6 bases between. CDR3 length: 13 residues. The germline gives CDR1 SGHRS, CDR2 YFSETQ. In DNA form, the CDR3 reads TGCGCCAGCAGCTTGCAGAGTTCCTACGAGCAGTACTTC. Translating it yields CASSLQSSYEQYF. The complete variable domain, with remaining parts taken from reference TRBV5-1 and TRBJ2-7, reads KAGVTQTPRYLIKTRGQQVTLSCSPISGHRSVSWYQQTPGQGLQFLFEYFSETQRNKGNFPGRFSGRQFSNSRSEMNVSTLELGDSALYLCASSLQSSYEQYFGPGTRLTVT.

The chain has TRBV27 and TRBJ2-1; 11 positions match TRBD2. Germline CDR1 and CDR2: MNHEY and SMNVEV (reference sequence). Germline trimming cut 2 bases from V and 3 bases from J; bases unmatched to any gene: 3. This CDR3 is 16 amino acids long. CDR3 loop: CASSLGLAGFYNEQFF. The CDR3 DNA is TGTGCCAGCAGTTTAGGACTAGCGGGCTTCTACAATGAGCAGTTCTTC.

This clone has only one observation. This chain joins TRBV4-1 and TRBJ2-1, with 10 bases aligning to TRBD1. From germline, CDR1 is MGHRA and CDR2 YSYEKL. The J segment lost 4 bases and the V segment lost 1 base, leaving 7 bases of the junction unmatched. The CDR3 length is 17 residues. The CDR3 DNA is TGCGCCAGCAGCCAAGGTCCGGGACAGGGGTTATACAATGAGCAGTTCTTC. Protein: CASSQGPGQGLYNEQFF.

J is TRBJ2-3 and V is TRBV5-1; D gene unclear. V was trimmed by 4 bases and J by 6 bases, leaving 15 bases between them. Looked up from germline, CDR1 is SGHRS and CDR2 is YFSETQ. The CDR3 runs 14 residues. DNA of the CDR3: TGCGCCAGCAGCCCCTTGTCTGGTGGGGATACGCAGTATTTT. It specifies CASSPLSGGDTQYF. Based on the CDR3 plus reference TRBV5-1 and TRBJ2-3, the full variable domain is KAGVTQTPRYLIKTRGQQVTLSCSPISGHRSVSWYQQTPGQGLQFLFEYFSETQRNKGNFPGRFSGRQFSNSRSEMNVSTLELGDSALYLCASSPLSGGDTQYFGPGTRLTVL.

The V gene is TRBV5-8, the J gene TRBJ2-5; the D gene could be TRBD1 or TRBD2 (7 bases each). The V gene lost 8 bases and the J gene lost 4 bases, with 15 bases spanning the gap. Germline V gene data show CDR1 as SGHTS and CDR2 as YDEGEE. This CDR3 comprises 13 residues. CDR3 sequence (DNA): TGTGCCAGGAGGGGAGGGGGCCCAGAGACCCAGTACTTC. Its protein product is CARRGGGPETQYF.

This chain uses TRBV7-7 with TRBJ2-7, with D possibly TRBD2 on 6 matching bases. CDR1 is SSHAT and CDR2 is FNYEAQ in the germline V gene (reference sequence). The ends were cut back, 1 base at V and 6 bases at J, with 13 bases in the middle. The CDR3 extends over 14 amino acids. Written as DNA, the CDR3 is TGTGCCAGCAGCTTAGATACGGGAGCGGGCGAGCAGTACTTC. Translated: CASSLDTGAGEQYF.

The chain combines TRBV6-4 with TRBJ2-3; D might be TRBD1 (5 bases). Trimming took off 4 bases at V and 1 base at J, with 9 bases between the two ends. CDR1 is MRHNA and CDR2 is SNTAGT in the germline V gene. CDR3 length equals 14 residues. The DNA of the CDR3 is TGTGCCAGCAGTGGGGGCTCTGGCACAGATACGCAGTATTTT. Its protein product is CASSGGSGTDTQYF.

The chain joins TRBV7-8 to TRBJ2-5, with D maybe TRBD1 (6 bases). CDR3 size: 14 residues. V lost 5 bases and J 2 bases, leaving 12 bases between the germline ends. Germline V gene sequence: CDR1 SGHVS, CDR2 FQNEAQ. The CDR3 loop reads CASSSAGTQETQYF. In DNA, the CDR3 is TGTGCCAGCAGCAGTGCCGGGACACAAGAGACCCAGTACTTC.

The V call is TRBV6-5, the J call TRBJ1-6; D call uncertain. The ends were cut back, 6 bases at V and 2 bases at J, with 5 bases in the middle. In germline, CDR1 is MNHEY, CDR2 SVGAGI. CDR3 length equals 13 residues. This chain's CDR3 is CASRGTYNSPLHF. The DNA of the CDR3 is TGTGCCAGCAGAGGTACCTATAATTCACCCCTCCACTTT.

V usage is TRBV9 and J usage is TRBJ2-2; 7 nucleotides line up with TRBD1. CDR3 length: 15 amino acids. The J segment lost 4 bases and the V segment lost 4 bases, leaving 7 bases of the junction unmatched. Germline CDR1 SGDLS, CDR2 YYNGEE. The CDR3: CASSSTGAPTGELFF. CDR3 nucleotides: TGTGCCAGCAGCTCTACAGGGGCCCCCACCGGGGAGCTGTTTTTT.

V is TRBV19 and J is TRBJ2-1; no clear D. The V gene lost 1 base and the J gene lost 4 bases, with 11 bases spanning the gap. Germline V gene lookup returns CDR1 LNHDA and CDR2 SQIVND (reference sequence). The CDR3 is made up of 15 amino acids. The CDR3 protein is CASSIVTDGYNEQFF. The CDR3 bases are TGTGCCAGTAGTATAGTCACGGACGGGTACAATGAGCAGTTCTTC.

The chain recombines TRBV2 with TRBJ1-1; possible D gene TRBD1, 6 bases. Germline V gene sequence: CDR1 SNHLY, CDR2 FYNNEI. The V and J ends lost 6 bases and 1 base respectively, with 9 bases between them. This CDR3 is built from 13 residues. The CDR3 region is CASSRQENTEAFF. The CDR3 DNA reads TGTGCCAGCAGCCGACAGGAGAACACTGAAGCTTTCTTT.

This rearrangement joins TRBV5-1 to TRBJ2-7; D may be TRBD1 (5 bases). The length of the CDR3 is 13 residues. Trimming removed 1 base at V and 6 bases at J, with 11 bases between. Germline values: CDR1 SGHRS, CDR2 YFSETQ. The CDR3 region is CASSLTSGFEQYF. The CDR3 bases are TGCGCCAGCAGCTTGACCTCAGGGTTCGAGCAGTACTTC.